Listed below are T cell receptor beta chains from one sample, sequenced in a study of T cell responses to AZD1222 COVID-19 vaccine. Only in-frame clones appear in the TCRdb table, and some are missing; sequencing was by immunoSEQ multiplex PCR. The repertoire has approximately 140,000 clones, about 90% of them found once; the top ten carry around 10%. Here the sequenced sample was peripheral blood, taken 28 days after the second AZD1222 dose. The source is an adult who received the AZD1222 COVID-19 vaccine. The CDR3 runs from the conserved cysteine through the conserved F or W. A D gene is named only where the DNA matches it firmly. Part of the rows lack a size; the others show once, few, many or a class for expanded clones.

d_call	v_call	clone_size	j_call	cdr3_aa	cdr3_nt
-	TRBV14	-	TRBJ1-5	CASSQSRYQPQHF	TGTGCCAGCAGCCAATCGAGGTATCAGCCCCAGCATTTT
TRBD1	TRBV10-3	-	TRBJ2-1	CAISESGPGQGPYNEQFF	TGTGCCATCAGTGAGTCGGGGCCGGGACAGGGCCCCTACAATGAGCAGTTCTTC
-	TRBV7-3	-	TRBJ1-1	CASRTMGQKRDDTEAFF	TGTGCCAGCAGAACAATGGGACAAAAAAGGGATGACACTGAAGCTTTCTTT
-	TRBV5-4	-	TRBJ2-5	CASSPGGHQETQYF	TGTGCCAGCAGCCCCGGCGGACACCAAGAGACCCAGTACTTC
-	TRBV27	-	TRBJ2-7	CASSLARDTDYEQYF	TGTGCCAGCAGTTTAGCCCGGGACACCGACTACGAGCAGTACTTC
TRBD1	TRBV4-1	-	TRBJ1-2	CASSQERLGGLDGYTF	TGCGCCAGCAGCCAAGAGAGACTAGGGGGCTTAGATGGCTACACCTTC
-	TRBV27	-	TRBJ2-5	CASSLGSWSETQYF	TGTGCCAGCAGTTTAGGGAGTTGGTCGGAGACCCAGTACTTC
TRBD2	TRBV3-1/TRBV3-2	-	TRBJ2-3	CASSLSLSGMTDTQYF	TGTGCCAGCAGCCTAAGCCTTAGCGGGATGACAGATACGCAGTATTTT
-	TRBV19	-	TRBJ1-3	CASSSQDRFSGNTIYF	TGTGCCAGTAGTTCGCAGGACAGATTTTCTGGAAACACCATATATTTT
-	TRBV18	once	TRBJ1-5	CASSPAQVRNQPQHF	TGTGCCAGCTCACCAGCACAGGTTCGGAATCAGCCCCAGCATTTT
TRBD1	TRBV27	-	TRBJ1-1	CASSPRQGMNTEAFF	TGTGCCAGCAGTCCCCGACAGGGGATGAACACTGAAGCTTTCTTT
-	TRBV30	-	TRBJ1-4	CAWSPGHNEKLFF	TGTGCCTGGAGTCCGGGCCACAATGAAAAACTGTTTTTT
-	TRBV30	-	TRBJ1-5	CACNREGQPQHF	TGTGCCTGCAACAGGGAGGGTCAGCCCCAGCATTTT
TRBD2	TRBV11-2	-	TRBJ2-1	CASSLVGTSGGAGNEQFF	TGTGCCAGCAGCTTAGTGGGGACTAGCGGGGGGGCAGGCAATGAGCAGTTCTTC
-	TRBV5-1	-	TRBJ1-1	CASSRDGFSTEAFF	TGCGCCAGCAGCCGGGACGGCTTTAGCACTGAAGCTTTCTTT
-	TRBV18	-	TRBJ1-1	CASSSGTSNTEAFF	TGTGCCAGCTCGTCCGGGACATCGAACACTGAAGCTTTCTTT
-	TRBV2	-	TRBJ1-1	CASMRTWANTEAFF	TGTGCCAGCATGCGAACGTGGGCGAACACTGAAGCTTTCTTT
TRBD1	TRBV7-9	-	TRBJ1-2	CATRTAGTGHYGYTF	TGTGCCACAAGGACCGCCGGGACAGGCCACTATGGCTACACCTTC
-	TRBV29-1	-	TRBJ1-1	CSVDRSENTEAFF	TGCAGCGTTGATCGGTCTGAGAACACTGAAGCTTTCTTT
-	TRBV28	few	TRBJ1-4	CASSSQEGPNEKLFF	TGTGCCAGCAGTTCACAAGAGGGCCCGAATGAAAAACTGTTTTTT